This T cell receptor beta chain was retrieved from a study of blood T cells in healthy people across ages. General study points: Conclusively comparing naive with antigen-experienced cells was impossible with unsorted PBMCs.

With a J-beta primer mix and a sample-barcoded 5' primer, a second PCR ran about 7 to 12 cycles. All cDNA molecules were each tagged by a template-switch adaptor with 12 random nucleotides. Sequencing recovered at least 2.5 million CDR3-containing paired-end reads from each sample. TCRdb called the 5' RACE reads again in MiXCR, with one record for every CDR3 protein. The sample records about 1.4 million distinct CDR3 sequences, around 59% being singletons. The CDR3 totals 11 residues. Looked up from germline, CDR1 is SEHNR and CDR2 is FQNEAQ (reference sequence). Points on this clonotype: As yet, its antigen is unknown.

Material for sequencing was blood. The sequence was obtained from a man between 18 and 29 years old in good health. The chain employs TRBV7-9 and TRBJ1-2, with D maybe TRBD1 (5 bases). CDR3 amino acids: CATRRGEVYTF. CDR3 in DNA: TGTGCGACCAGGCGAGGGGAGGTCTACACCTTC.